This T cell receptor (beta chain) was obtained from a study of cytomegalovirus exposure and HLA in healthy donors. Findings and caveats of the study: Among TCR beta chains of equal frequency, HLA-associated ones were more clonally expanded in a later analysis. Association of roughly 18,000 TCR beta sequences with HLA alleles was found at 0.05 false discovery rate in a later analysis. Common viral pathogens seemed to be connected with several of the most significant clusters, according to a later analysis.

This CDR3 contains 14 residues. J gave up 2 bases and V 4 bases, and 3 bases lay outside the gene matches. CDR1 and CDR2 (germline): MNHEY, SMNVEV (reference sequence). On this clone itself: Its antigen is not identified.

Both 60 Vbeta primers and 13 Jbeta primers went into the PCR. Measured with immunoSEQ multiplex PCR; TCRdb has only the in-frame clones, and not every one. The data hold just over 150,000 clones, with about 80% observed a single time. The sequenced sample was PBMCs. This sequence was found in a female donor in good health and CMV-seronegative. The genes are TRBV27 and TRBJ2-7; 9 bases map to TRBD1. This CDR3 is CASSSTGGAYEQYF. The CDR3 coding sequence is TGTGCCAGCAGTTCAACAGGGGGCGCCTACGAGCAGTACTTC.